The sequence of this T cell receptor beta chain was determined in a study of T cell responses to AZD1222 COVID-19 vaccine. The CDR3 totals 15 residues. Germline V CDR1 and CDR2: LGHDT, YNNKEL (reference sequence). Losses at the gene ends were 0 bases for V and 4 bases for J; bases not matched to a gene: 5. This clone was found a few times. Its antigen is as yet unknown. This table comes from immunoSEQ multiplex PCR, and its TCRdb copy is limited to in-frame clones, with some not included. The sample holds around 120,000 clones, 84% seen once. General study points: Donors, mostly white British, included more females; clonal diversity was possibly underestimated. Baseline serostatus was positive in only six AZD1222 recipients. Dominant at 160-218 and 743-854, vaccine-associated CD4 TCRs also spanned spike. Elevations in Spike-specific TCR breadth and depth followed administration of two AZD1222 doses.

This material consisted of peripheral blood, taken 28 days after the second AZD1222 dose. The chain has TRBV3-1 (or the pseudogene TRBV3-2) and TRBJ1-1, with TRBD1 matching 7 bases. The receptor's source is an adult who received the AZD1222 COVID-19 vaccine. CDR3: CASSQDIGGVTEAFF. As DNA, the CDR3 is TGTGCCAGCAGCCAAGATATAGGGGGCGTCACTGAAGCTTTCTTT.